This TCR beta chain was identified during a study of blood T cell repertoires in COVID-19. The overall study: From T cells, B-cell-depleted T cells, or PBMCs came the material, which was cDNA or gDNA.

Assay: immunoSEQ multiplex PCR; the TCRdb copy retains only in-frame clones and omits some. In the table there are around 170,000 clones, about 83% of which are singletons. This CDR3 region has 14 residues. V was shortened by 1 base and J by 2 bases, with 8 bases between the two germline ends. CDR1 is MDHEN and CDR2 is SYDVKM in the germline V gene. The clonotype originates from a woman of 80 years or more with acute or convalescent COVID-19. The chain uses TRBV28 and TRBJ1-2; no firm D call. Sequencing used peripheral blood. CDR3 protein: CASSLFQVNYGYTF. The CDR3 nucleotides are TGTGCCAGCAGTTTATTTCAGGTCAACTATGGCTACACCTTC.